Only a few counts were recorded for the clone carrying this TCR beta chain. These data belong to a study of blood T cell repertoires in COVID-19. Here immunoSEQ multiplex PCR was the method, and the copy in TCRdb shows in-frame clones only, minus some. This repertoire shows 70,000 to 100,000 clones, about 71% found once; its top ten account for roughly 25%. The V end was cut by 0 bases, the J end by 0 bases, with 7 bases between. The CDR3 covers 14 residues. Germline CDR1 SGHRS, CDR2 YFSETQ. The receptor was isolated from an older woman in a cohort sampled during active or convalescent COVID-19. This chain links TRBV5-1 with TRBJ2-7; D unclear. Specimen: peripheral blood. CDR3 sequence: CASSLVGGSYEQYF. Here the CDR3 DNA reads TGCGCCAGCAGCTTGGTTGGCGGCTCCTACGAGCAGTACTTC.